These 3 T cell receptor beta chains share one sample of origin, sequenced in a study of identical twins. TCRdb re-called the 5' RACE reads through MiXCR, storing one row per CDR3 protein. The sample includes about 730,000 distinct CDR3 sequences, around 20% of them seen just once. These data were also reused for a study on T cells expressing NK-cell markers.

Sequencing used PBMCs. The receptor set was obtained from a woman aged 18-35 years in good health.

The chain carries TRBV12-3 or TRBV12-4 and TRBJ2-5; a possible D gene is TRBD2 (7 bases). This CDR3 is built from 13 residues. The germline V and J ends were trimmed by 6 bases and 4 bases, with 12 bases remaining between them. The CDR3 spells CASRLGGGETQYF. CDR3 coding DNA: TGTGCCAGCAGATTGGGAGGGGGAGAGACCCAGTACTTC.

The chain is built from TRBV20-1 and TRBJ2-3; possibly TRBD2 for D (6 bases). V lost 0 bases and J 2 bases, leaving 15 bases between the germline ends. Germline V gene lookup returns CDR1 DFQATT and CDR2 SNEGSKA (reference sequence). The CDR3 covers 16 residues. The CDR3 coding sequence is TGCAGTGCTAGAGATCTCGAACTAGCTTTCACAGATACGCAGTATTTT. Its translation is CSARDLELAFTDTQYF.

The sample holds a few counts of this clonotype. The gene calls are TRBV27 and TRBJ2-1, with 7 bases matching TRBD1. The CDR3 totals 14 residues. Germline V gene lookup returns CDR1 MNHEY and CDR2 SMNVEV (reference sequence). V lost 6 bases and J lost 7; bases outside the gene matches: 9. For the CDR3, the DNA is TGTGCCAGCAGCGAAATCAACAGGGGAAATGAGCAGTTCTTC. Translated, it gives CASSEINRGNEQFF.